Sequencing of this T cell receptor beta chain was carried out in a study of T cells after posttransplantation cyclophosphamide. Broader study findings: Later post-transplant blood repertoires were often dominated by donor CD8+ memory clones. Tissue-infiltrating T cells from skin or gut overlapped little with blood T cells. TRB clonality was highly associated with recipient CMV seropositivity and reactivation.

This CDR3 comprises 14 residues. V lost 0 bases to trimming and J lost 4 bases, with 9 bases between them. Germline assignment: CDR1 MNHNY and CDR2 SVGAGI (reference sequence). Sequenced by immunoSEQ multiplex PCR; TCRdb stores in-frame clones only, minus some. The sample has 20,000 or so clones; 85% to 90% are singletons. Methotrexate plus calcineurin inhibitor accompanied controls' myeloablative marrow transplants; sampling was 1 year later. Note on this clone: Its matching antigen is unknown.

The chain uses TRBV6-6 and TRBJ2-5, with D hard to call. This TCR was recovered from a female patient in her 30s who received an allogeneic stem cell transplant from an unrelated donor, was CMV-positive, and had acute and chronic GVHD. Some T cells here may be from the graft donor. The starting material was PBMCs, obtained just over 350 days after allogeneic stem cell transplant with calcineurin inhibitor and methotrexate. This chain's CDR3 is CASSYSNSRETQYF. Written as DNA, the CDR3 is TGTGCCAGCAGTTACTCGAACAGTAGAGAGACCCAGTACTTC.